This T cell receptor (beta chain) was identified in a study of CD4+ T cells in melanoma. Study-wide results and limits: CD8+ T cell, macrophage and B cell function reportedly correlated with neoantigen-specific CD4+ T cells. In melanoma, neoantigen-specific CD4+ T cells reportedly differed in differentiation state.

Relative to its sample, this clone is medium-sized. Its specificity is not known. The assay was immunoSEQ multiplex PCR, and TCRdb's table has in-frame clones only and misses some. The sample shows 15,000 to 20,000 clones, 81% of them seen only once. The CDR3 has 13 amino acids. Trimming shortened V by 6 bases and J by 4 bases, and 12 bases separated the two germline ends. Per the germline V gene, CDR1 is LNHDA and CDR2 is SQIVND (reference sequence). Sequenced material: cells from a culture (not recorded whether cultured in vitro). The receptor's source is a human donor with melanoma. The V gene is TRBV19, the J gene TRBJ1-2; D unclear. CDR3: CASSPDYSYGYTF. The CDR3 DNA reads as TGTGCCAGTAGCCCCGATTACAGCTATGGCTACACCTTC.